Shown below are 9 T cell receptor beta chains from a single sample sequenced in a study of blood T cell repertoires in COVID-19. Measured with immunoSEQ multiplex PCR; TCRdb has only the in-frame clones, and not every one. The sample carries 350,000 to 450,000 clones, around 85% recorded once. Material: peripheral blood. The source is a woman in her late teens or twenties with acute or convalescent COVID-19.

The V call is TRBV18, the J call TRBJ1-1; 7 nucleotides agree with TRBD1. J was trimmed by 2 bases and V by 3 bases; bases with no gene match: 6. There are 15 residues in the CDR3. Germline V gene data show CDR1 as KGHSH and CDR2 as LQKENI. The CDR3, as DNA: TGTGCCAGCTCACCTATAGGGACAGCCAACACTGAAGCTTTCTTT. Residues: CASSPIGTANTEAFF. Full variable domain (rest looked up from reference TRBV18 and TRBJ1-1): NAGVMQNPRHLVRRRGQEARLRCSPMKGHSHVYWYRQLPEEGLKFMVYLQKENIIDESGMPKERFSAEFPKEGPSILRIQQVVRGDSAAYFCASSPIGTANTEAFFGQGTRLTVV.

The chain employs TRBV7-2 and TRBJ2-1, with TRBD1 matching 8 bases. V lost 5 bases to trimming and J lost 2 bases; unmatched junction nucleotides: 5. The CDR3 totals 15 residues. The germline V gene has CDR1 SGHTA and CDR2 FQGNSA. The DNA for the CDR3 is TGTGCCAGCAGCGAACAGGGGGAGGCCTACAATGAGCAGTTCTTC. It specifies CASSEQGEAYNEQFF. Together with reference TRBV7-2 and TRBJ2-1, the CDR3 gives the full variable domain: GAGVSQSPSNKVTEKGKDVELRCDPISGHTALYWYRQSLGQGLEFLIYFQGNSAPDKSGLPSDRFSAERTGGSVSTLTIQRTQQEDSAVYLCASSEQGEAYNEQFFGPGTRLTVL.

The chain couples TRBV6-5 to TRBJ1-5; 9 bases fit TRBD1. Trimming removed 6 bases from V and 4 bases from J; junction bases left unmatched: 4. CDR3 length: 14 amino acids. The germline CDR1 and CDR2 sequences are MNHEY and SVGAGI. The CDR3 sequence is CASSLTGGNQPQHF. The CDR3 DNA sequence: TGTGCCAGCAGCCTGACAGGGGGGAATCAGCCCCAGCATTTT.

The chain couples TRBV5-6 to TRBJ2-7; no clear D. Between the trimmed V and J ends, which lost 0 bases and 1 base, there was a span of 5 bases. The V gene's germline CDR1 is SGHDT and CDR2 YYEEEE. The CDR3 spans 13 residues. CDR3 loop: CASSLGQSYEQYF. For the CDR3, the DNA is TGTGCCAGCAGCTTGGGCCAGTCCTACGAGCAGTACTTC.

V usage is TRBV19 and J usage is TRBJ2-3; 7 bases line up with TRBD2. Unmatched junction bases numbered 9, after V lost 6 bases and J lost 6 bases. There are 14 residues in the CDR3. Germline loops: CDR1 LNHDA, CDR2 SQIVND (reference sequence). The CDR3 protein is CASREAGYGDTQYF. CDR3 DNA sequence: TGTGCCAGTAGGGAAGCGGGATACGGCGATACGCAGTATTTT.

This clone has just one count. Other DNA sequences of this sample code for an identical CDR3. The V and J genes are TRBV19 and TRBJ2-3; D ambiguous. Trimming left V 2 bases short and J 6 bases short, with 6 bases between. The length of the CDR3 is 12 residues. Per the germline V gene, CDR1 is LNHDA and CDR2 is SQIVND (reference sequence). The CDR3 region has the DNA TGTGCCAGTAGTATACCCGGGGATACGCAGTATTTT. Encoded protein: CASSIPGDTQYF.

The rearrangement links TRBV4-1 to TRBJ2-7; D is perhaps TRBD2 (7 bases). The CDR3 totals 16 residues. Germline V gives CDR1 MGHRA, CDR2 YSYEKL. V was shortened by 4 bases and J by 4 bases, with 20 bases between the two germline ends. CDR3 in amino acids: CASSREYRGAGYEQYF. The CDR3 coding sequence is TGCGCCAGCAGCCGAGAATATCGGGGGGCCGGATACGAGCAGTACTTC.

J is TRBJ1-2 and V is TRBV28, with a possible D match to TRBD1 (5 bases). V was pared by 3 bases and J by 4 bases, with 12 bases between. The CDR3 is 14 amino acids. Germline loops: CDR1 MDHEN, CDR2 SYDVKM. The CDR3 here is CASSFAGKVYGYTF. The DNA for the CDR3 is TGTGCCAGCAGTTTTGCAGGGAAAGTCTATGGCTACACCTTC.

The rearrangement links TRBV19 to TRBJ1-5; 7 bases match TRBD1. Germline V gene data show CDR1 as LNHDA and CDR2 as SQIVND (reference sequence). The CDR3 has 13 amino acids. V lost 7 bases, J lost 4 bases, and 4 bases stayed unmatched. This CDR3 reads CASTAGGNQPQHF. The CDR3 DNA sequence: TGTGCCAGTACCGCAGGGGGGAATCAGCCCCAGCATTTT.